This T cell receptor beta chain was obtained from a study of molecular identifiers for immune sequencing clone quantification. Study as a whole: The replicate experiment used RNA from roughly 21,000 or 96,000 naive CD8 cells. This RNA was split into five aliquots, and four of them were sequenced.

Bulk TCR library preparation followed previously described methods with listed TCR primers. TCRdb fed the PCR reads into MiXCR, producing one record per CDR3 protein. The sample consists of about 320,000 distinct CDR3 sequences, 20% to 25% of them appearing once. To note about this clonotype: The target antigen is unknown.

Notes on the study in general: Under 1% of molecules in naive cells, but over 97% of effector molecules, belonged to clones above 20 RNA copies.

A CD8+CD4-CCR7+CD45RA+ phenotype served as the sorting definition for naive CD8 T cells. The clonotype was recovered from a human donor in good health. Some libraries in this study had Jurkat cell RNA spiked in. The specimen sequenced was naive CD8+ T cells from blood, with Jurkat cell RNA spiked in. The subset here: FACS-sorted CD8+CD4-CCR7+CD45RA+ naive T cells.

In DNA, the CDR3 is TGTGCCAGCAGCCAACTAAGTGGGTCTTCGGAGAGGAACAATGAGCAGTTCTTC. Translation gives CASSQLSGSSERNNEQFF. This rearrangement joins TRBV4-2 to TRBJ2-1; no clear D gene. V was trimmed by 2 bases and J by 5 bases, leaving 22 bases between them. CDR3 length: 18 amino acids. From germline, CDR1 is LGHNA and CDR2 YNFKEQ.